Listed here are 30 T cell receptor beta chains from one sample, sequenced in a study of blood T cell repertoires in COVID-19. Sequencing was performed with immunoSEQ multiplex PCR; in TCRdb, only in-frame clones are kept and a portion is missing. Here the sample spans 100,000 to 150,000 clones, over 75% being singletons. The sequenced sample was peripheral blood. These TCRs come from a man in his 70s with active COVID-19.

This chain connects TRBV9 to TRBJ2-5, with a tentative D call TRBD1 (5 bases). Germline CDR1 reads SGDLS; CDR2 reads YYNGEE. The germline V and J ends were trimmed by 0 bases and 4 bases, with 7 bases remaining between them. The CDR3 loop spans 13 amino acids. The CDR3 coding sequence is TGTGCCAGCAGCGTAGGGCAGGGAGAGACCCAGTACTTC. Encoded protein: CASSVGQGETQYF. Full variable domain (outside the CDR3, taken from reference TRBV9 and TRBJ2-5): DSGVTQTPKHLITATGQRVTLRCSPRSGDLSVYWYQQSLDQGLQFLIQYYNGEERAKGNILERFSAQQFPDLHSELNLSSLELGDSALYFCASSVGQGETQYFGPGTRLLVL.

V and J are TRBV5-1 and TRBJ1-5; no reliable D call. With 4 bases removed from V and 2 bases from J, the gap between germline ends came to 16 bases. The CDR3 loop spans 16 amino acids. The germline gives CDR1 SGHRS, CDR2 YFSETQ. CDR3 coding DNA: TGCGCCAGCAGCACTGGCCCCAGGTCTGGCAATCAGCCCCAGCATTTT. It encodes CASSTGPRSGNQPQHF.

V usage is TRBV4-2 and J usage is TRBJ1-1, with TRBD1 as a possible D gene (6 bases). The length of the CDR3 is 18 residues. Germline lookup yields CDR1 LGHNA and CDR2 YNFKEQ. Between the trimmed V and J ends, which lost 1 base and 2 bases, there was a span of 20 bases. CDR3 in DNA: TGTGCCAGCAGCCAAGTCATTGGGGGGGCGCGGGGAAACACTGAAGCTTTCTTT. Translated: CASSQVIGGARGNTEAFF.

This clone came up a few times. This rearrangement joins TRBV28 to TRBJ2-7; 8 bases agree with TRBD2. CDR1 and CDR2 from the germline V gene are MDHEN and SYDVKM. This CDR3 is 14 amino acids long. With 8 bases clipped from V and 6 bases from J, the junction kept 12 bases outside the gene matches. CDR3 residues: CASRGGGPLSEQYF. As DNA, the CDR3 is TGTGCCAGCCGGGGGGGAGGCCCCCTTTCCGAGCAGTACTTC.

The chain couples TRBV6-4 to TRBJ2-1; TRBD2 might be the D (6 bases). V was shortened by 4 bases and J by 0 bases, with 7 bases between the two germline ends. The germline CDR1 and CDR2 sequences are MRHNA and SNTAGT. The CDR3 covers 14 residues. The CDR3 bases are TGTGCCAGCAGTGCCGGGAGCTCCTACAATGAGCAGTTCTTC. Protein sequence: CASSAGSSYNEQFF.

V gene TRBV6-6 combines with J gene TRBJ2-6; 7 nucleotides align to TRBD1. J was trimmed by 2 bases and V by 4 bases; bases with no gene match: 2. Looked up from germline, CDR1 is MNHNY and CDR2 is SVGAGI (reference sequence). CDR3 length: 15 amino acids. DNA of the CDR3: TGTGCCAGCAGTTCAAGGGGGCCTGGGGCCAACGTCCTGACTTTC. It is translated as CASSSRGPGANVLTF.

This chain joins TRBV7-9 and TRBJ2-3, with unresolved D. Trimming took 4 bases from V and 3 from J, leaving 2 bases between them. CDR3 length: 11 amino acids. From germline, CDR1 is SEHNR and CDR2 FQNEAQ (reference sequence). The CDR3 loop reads CASSSTDTQYF. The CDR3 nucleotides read TGTGCCAGCAGCTCAACAGATACGCAGTATTTT.

CDR3 bases: TGTGCCAGCAGCTTGACTAGCACAGATACGCAGTATTTT. This codes for CASSLTSTDTQYF. The chain carries TRBV5-4 and TRBJ2-3, with D unresolved. The CDR3 has 13 amino acids. Germline CDR1 is SGHNT and CDR2 is YYREEE (reference sequence). V lost 1 base to trimming and J lost 0 bases, with 3 bases between them.

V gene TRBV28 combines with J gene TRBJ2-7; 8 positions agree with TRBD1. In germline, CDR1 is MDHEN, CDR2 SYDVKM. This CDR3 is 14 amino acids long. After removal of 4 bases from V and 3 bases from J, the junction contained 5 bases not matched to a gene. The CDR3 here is CASSYRGAFYEQYF. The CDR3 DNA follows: TGTGCCAGCAGTTACAGGGGGGCGTTCTACGAGCAGTACTTC.

The CDR3 nucleotides are TGTGCCACCAGTGATCTCCCCGGGCGGACTAGCGGAGATACGCAGTATTTT. This translates into CATSDLPGRTSGDTQYF. The V gene is TRBV24-1, the J gene TRBJ2-3; 10 bases align to TRBD2. Germline lookup yields CDR1 KGHDR and CDR2 SFDVKD. CDR3 length equals 17 residues. The J segment lost 5 bases and the V segment lost 3 bases, leaving 10 bases of the junction unmatched.

The CDR3 loop reads CASSLNSNYGYTF. CDR3 DNA sequence: TGTGCCAGCAGCCTAAATAGTAACTATGGCTACACCTTC. The chain recombines TRBV21-1 with TRBJ1-2. TRBV21-1 is assigned pseudogene status. The CDR3 loop spans 13 amino acids.

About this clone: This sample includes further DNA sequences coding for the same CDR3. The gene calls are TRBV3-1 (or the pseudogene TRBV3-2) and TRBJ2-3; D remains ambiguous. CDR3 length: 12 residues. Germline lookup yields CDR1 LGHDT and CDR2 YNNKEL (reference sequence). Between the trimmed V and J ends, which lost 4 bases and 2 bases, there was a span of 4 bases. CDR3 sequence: CASSPNTDTQYF. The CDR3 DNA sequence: TGTGCCAGCAGCCCTAACACAGATACGCAGTATTTT.

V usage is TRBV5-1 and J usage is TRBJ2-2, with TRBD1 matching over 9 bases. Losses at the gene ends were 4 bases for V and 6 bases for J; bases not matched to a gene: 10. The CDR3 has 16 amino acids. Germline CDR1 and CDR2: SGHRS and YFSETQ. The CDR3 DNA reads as TGCGCCAGCAGCCTTCCGGGACAGGGTGGATCCGGGGAGCTGTTTTTT. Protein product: CASSLPGQGGSGELFF.

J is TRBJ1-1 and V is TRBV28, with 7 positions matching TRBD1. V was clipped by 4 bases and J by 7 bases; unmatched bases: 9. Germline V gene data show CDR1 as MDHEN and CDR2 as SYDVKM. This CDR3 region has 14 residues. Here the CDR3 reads CASSSQGDDGEAFF. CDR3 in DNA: TGTGCCAGCAGTTCTCAGGGGGATGATGGTGAAGCTTTCTTT.

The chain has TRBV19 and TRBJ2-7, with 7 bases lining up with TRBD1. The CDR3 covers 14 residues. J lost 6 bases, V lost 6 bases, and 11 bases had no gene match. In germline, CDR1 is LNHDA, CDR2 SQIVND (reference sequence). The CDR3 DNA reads TGTGCCAGTAGCCGACAGGGAGCAATGAGCGAGCAGTACTTC. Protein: CASSRQGAMSEQYF. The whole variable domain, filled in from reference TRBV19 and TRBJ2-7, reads DGGITQSPKYLFRKEGQNVTLSCEQNLNHDAMYWYRQDPGQGLRLIYYSQIVNDFQKGDIAEGYSVSREKKESFPLTVTSAQKNPTAFYLCASSRQGAMSEQYFGPGTRLTVT.

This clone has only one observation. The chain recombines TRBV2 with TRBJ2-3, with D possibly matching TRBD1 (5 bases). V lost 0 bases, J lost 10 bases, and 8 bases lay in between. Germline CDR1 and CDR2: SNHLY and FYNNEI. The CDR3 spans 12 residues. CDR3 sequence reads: CASSEAGHPQYF. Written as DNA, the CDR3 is TGTGCCAGCAGTGAAGCGGGGCATCCGCAGTATTTT.

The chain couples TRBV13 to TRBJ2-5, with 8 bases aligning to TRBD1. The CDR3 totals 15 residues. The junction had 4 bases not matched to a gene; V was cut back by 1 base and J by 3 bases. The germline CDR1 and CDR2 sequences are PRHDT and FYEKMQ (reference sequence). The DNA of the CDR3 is TGTGCCAGCAGCTTAGAAGGGACAGGCGAAGAGACCCAGTACTTC. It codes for CASSLEGTGEETQYF.

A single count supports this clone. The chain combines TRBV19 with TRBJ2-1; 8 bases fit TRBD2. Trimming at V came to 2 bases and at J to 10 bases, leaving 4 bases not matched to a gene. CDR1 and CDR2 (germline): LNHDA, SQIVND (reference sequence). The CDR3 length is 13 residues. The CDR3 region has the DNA TGTGCCAGTAGTATACCCGGGAGGGGAGAGCAGTTCTTC. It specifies CASSIPGRGEQFF.

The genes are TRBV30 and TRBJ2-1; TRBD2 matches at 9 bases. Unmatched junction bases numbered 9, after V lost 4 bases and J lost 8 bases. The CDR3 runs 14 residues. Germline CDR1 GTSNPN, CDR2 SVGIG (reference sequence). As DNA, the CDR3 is TGTGCCTGGATGGGACAGCGGGAGGTGTATGAGCAGTTCTTC. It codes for CAWMGQREVYEQFF.

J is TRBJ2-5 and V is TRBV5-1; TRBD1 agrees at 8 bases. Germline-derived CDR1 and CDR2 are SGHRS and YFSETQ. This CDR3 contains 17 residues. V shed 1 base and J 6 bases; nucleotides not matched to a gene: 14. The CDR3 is CASSLRETYRGKKTQYF. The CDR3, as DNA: TGCGCCAGCAGCTTGAGGGAAACCTACAGGGGGAAAAAGACCCAGTACTTC.

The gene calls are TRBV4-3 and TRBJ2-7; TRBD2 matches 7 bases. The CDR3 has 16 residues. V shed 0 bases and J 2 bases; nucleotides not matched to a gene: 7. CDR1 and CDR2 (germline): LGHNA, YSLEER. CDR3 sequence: CASSQDRGGSPYEQYF. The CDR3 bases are TGCGCCAGCAGCCAAGATAGGGGAGGGTCTCCCTACGAGCAGTACTTC.

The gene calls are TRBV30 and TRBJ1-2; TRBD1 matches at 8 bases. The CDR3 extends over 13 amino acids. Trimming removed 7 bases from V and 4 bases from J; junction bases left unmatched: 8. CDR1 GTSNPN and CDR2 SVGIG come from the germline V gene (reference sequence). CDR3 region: CAYFLRGRYGYTF. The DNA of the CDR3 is TGTGCCTACTTCCTCAGGGGGCGCTATGGCTACACCTTC.

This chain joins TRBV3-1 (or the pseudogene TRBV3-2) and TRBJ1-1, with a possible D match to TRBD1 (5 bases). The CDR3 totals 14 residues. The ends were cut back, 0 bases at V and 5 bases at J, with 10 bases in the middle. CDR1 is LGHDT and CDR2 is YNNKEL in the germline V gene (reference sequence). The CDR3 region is CASSQDWGETEAFF. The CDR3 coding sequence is TGTGCCAGCAGCCAAGATTGGGGGGAAACTGAAGCTTTCTTT.

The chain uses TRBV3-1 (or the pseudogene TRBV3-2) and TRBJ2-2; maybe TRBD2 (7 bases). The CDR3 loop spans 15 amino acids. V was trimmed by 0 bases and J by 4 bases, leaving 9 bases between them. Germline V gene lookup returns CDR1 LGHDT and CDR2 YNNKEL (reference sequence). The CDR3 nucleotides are TGTGCCAGCAGCCAAGATCGGGGGGCCACCGGGGAGCTGTTTTTT. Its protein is CASSQDRGATGELFF.

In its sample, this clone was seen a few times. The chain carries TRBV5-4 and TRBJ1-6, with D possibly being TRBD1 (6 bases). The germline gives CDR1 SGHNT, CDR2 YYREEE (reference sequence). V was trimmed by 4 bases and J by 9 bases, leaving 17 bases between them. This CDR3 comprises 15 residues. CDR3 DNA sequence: TGTGCCAGCAGCAAACCCGGGACAACGATTTCACCCCTCCACTTT. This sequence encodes CASSKPGTTISPLHF.

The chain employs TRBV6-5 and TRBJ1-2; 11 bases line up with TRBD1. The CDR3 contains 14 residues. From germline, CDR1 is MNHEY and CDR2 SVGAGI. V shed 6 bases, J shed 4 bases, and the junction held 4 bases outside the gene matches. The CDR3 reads CASRDRGRSYGYTF. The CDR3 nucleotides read TGTGCCAGCAGGGACAGGGGGCGGAGCTATGGCTACACCTTC.

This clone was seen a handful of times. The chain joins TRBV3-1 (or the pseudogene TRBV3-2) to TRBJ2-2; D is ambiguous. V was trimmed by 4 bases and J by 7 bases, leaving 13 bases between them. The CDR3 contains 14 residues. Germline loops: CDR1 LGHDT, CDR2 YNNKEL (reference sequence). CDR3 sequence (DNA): TGTGCCAGCAGCCGACATTTAGGAAACGGGGAGCTGTTTTTT. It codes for CASSRHLGNGELFF.

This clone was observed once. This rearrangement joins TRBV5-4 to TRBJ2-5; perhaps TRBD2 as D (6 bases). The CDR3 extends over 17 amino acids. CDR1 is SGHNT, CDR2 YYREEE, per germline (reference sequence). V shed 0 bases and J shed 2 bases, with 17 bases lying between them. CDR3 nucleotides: TGTGCCAGCAGCTTGGCTCTGGAGCGACTAGGGCAAGAGACCCAGTACTTC. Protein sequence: CASSLALERLGQETQYF.

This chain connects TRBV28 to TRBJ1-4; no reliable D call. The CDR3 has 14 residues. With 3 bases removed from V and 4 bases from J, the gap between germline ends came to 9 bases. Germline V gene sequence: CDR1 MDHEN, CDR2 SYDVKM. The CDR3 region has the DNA TGTGCCAGCAGTTTTGGCCAGTTTAATGAAAAACTGTTTTTT. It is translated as CASSFGQFNEKLFF.

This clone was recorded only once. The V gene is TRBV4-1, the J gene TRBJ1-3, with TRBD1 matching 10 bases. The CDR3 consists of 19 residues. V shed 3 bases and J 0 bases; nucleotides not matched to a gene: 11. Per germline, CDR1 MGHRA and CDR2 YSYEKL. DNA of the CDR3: TGCGCCAGCAGCCAGGGACAGGGGAGAAGTCCCTACTCTGGAAACACCATATATTTT. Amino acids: CASSQGQGRSPYSGNTIYF.